The next 17 T cell receptor beta chains were all read from a single sample in a study of blood T cells in healthy people across ages. It was with a sample-barcoded 5' primer and a J-beta primer mix that a second PCR of roughly 7 to 11 cycles was run. A single record per CDR3 protein comes from TCRdb applying MiXCR to the 5' RACE reads. The data hold around 1,500,000 distinct CDR3 sequences, with around 42% observed a single time. Sequencing was done on a sample of blood. The receptors stem from a woman aged 18-29 years in good health.

CDR3 DNA sequence: TGTGCCAGCAGTTACTCCACCGGGGAGCTGTTTTTT. This sequence encodes CASSYSTGELFF. This chain joins TRBV6-2 or TRBV6-3 and TRBJ2-2, with no clear D. This CDR3 comprises 12 residues. Germline values: CDR1 MNHEY, CDR2 SVGEGT. Trimming stripped 0 bases from V and 4 bases from J, with 0 bases between.

The table lists this clonotype with many counts. The gene calls are TRBV27 and TRBJ1-1; D is unclear. The CDR3 is 12 amino acids. Germline V lookup: CDR1 MNHEY, CDR2 SMNVEV (reference sequence). V was pared by 1 base and J by 6 bases, with 6 bases between. The CDR3 here is CASSLWGAEAFF. As DNA, the CDR3 is TGTGCCAGCAGTTTATGGGGAGCTGAAGCTTTCTTT.

This clonotype was detected once. The genes are TRBV6-2 or TRBV6-3 and TRBJ1-2; TRBD1 might be the D (5 bases). CDR1 and CDR2 (germline): MNHEY, SVGEGT. With 6 bases removed from V and 8 bases from J, the gap between germline ends came to 13 bases. The CDR3 has 12 amino acids. CDR3 in amino acids: CASSHQGSGYTF. CDR3 nucleotide sequence: TGTGCCAGCAGCCACCAGGGTTCCGGCTACACCTTC.

The chain's CDR3 is CASSPGPQPQPQHF. CDR3 DNA: TGTGCCAGCAGTCCGGGACCCCAACCCCAGCCCCAGCATTTT. This chain links TRBV27 with TRBJ1-5; TRBD1 might be the D (5 bases). CDR1 and CDR2 (germline): MNHEY, SMNVEV (reference sequence). V lost 5 bases and J 7 bases, leaving 15 bases between the germline ends. This CDR3 is 14 amino acids long.

This clonotype appeared a few times. V is TRBV9 and J is TRBJ2-3, with 7 positions matching TRBD2. With V trimmed by 2 bases and J by 3 bases, 9 bases remained unmatched. Germline CDR1 SGDLS, CDR2 YYNGEE. The CDR3 is 16 amino acids. This CDR3 reads CASSVGNSGMTDTQYF. Written as DNA, the CDR3 is TGTGCCAGCAGCGTGGGGAACAGCGGGATGACAGATACGCAGTATTTT.

The count of this clonotype is one. The chain recombines TRBV15 with TRBJ2-5, with 10 bases identical to TRBD2. V lost 0 bases and J lost 11; bases outside the gene matches: 15. Per germline, CDR1 LNHNV and CDR2 YYDKDF (reference sequence). The CDR3 is made up of 17 amino acids. Here the CDR3 DNA reads TGTGCCACCAGCAGAGATGGAGGGCTAGCGGGAGTAAGGGGGCAGTACTTC. Its translation is CATSRDGGLAGVRGQYF.

The chain has TRBV20-1 and TRBJ1-2; possible D gene TRBD1, 5 bases. The CDR3 sequence is 14 residues long. V lost 6 bases and J lost 1, with 15 bases in between. Looked up from germline, CDR1 is DFQATT and CDR2 is SNEGSKA (reference sequence). The CDR3 region is CSAPRGGLNYGYTF. CDR3 DNA: TGCAGTGCCCCGAGGGGTGGACTTAACTATGGCTACACCTTC.

The rearrangement links TRBV20-1 to TRBJ2-2, with TRBD2 matching 9 bases. Germline loops: CDR1 DFQATT, CDR2 SNEGSKA (reference sequence). V shed 5 bases, J shed 3 bases, and the junction held 7 bases outside the gene matches. The CDR3 is 15 amino acids. CDR3 residues: CSASSGTIHTGELFF. CDR3 in DNA: TGCAGTGCTTCTAGCGGGACGATTCACACCGGGGAGCTGTTTTTT.

J is TRBJ1-3 and V is TRBV6-6, with D possibly being TRBD1 (5 bases). This CDR3 contains 13 residues. The V end lost 0 bases, the J end lost 8 bases, and 8 bases lay between the germline ends. Germline-derived CDR1 and CDR2 are MNHNY and SVGAGI (reference sequence). The CDR3 DNA reads TGTGCCAGCAGTTACTCGGGGGGAGACACCATATATTTT. Its translation: CASSYSGGDTIYF.

This rearrangement joins TRBV10-3 to TRBJ2-1, with TRBD1 identical over 9 bases. Per the germline V gene, CDR1 is ENHRY and CDR2 is SYGVKD. The CDR3 contains 15 residues. The trim removed 8 bases at V and 2 bases at J, leaving 7 bases unmatched. The CDR3: CAIATWTGAYNEQFF. In DNA form, the CDR3 reads TGTGCCATCGCTACATGGACAGGGGCCTACAATGAGCAGTTCTTC.

A note on this clonotype: A read error is possible here, since a much larger clone lies one base away. This rearrangement joins TRBV7-7 to TRBJ2-3; 16 bases align to TRBD2. The CDR3 consists of 16 residues. CDR1 SSHAT and CDR2 FNYEAQ come from the germline V gene (reference sequence). As DNA, the CDR3 is TGTGCCAGCAGCCCGGGACTAGCGGGAGGGGCAGAGACGCAGTATTTT. This codes for CASSPGLAGGAETQYF.

This clonotype was counted only a few times. The V call is TRBV20-1, the J call TRBJ1-1, with D hard to call. V lost 6 bases and J 1 base, leaving 12 bases between the germline ends. CDR3 size: 13 residues. Germline V CDR1 and CDR2: DFQATT, SNEGSKA (reference sequence). CDR3 coding DNA: TGCAGTGCGAAGATCCTCAGGAACACTGAAGCTTTCTTT. Protein sequence: CSAKILRNTEAFF.

The V call is TRBV5-6, the J call TRBJ1-6; a weak D match, TRBD1 (5 bases). This CDR3 region has 17 residues. CDR1 and CDR2 (germline): SGHDT, YYEEEE. Trimming stripped 1 base from V and 3 bases from J, with 14 bases between. CDR3 DNA: TGTGCCAGCAGCTTGTCGTCCGGGACGGGCTATAATTCACCCCTCCACTTT. Translation: CASSLSSGTGYNSPLHF.

V is TRBV20-1 and J is TRBJ1-2; maybe TRBD1 (6 bases). The germline CDR1 and CDR2 sequences are DFQATT and SNEGSKA (reference sequence). V was cut by 0 bases and J by 7 bases, with 12 bases left in between. CDR3 length: 13 amino acids. CDR3 nucleotide sequence: TGCAGTGCTAGAGATACCGGGGGCGGTGGCTACACCTTC. It codes for CSARDTGGGGYTF.

Of note for this clonotype: Mismatch with germline at one junction end may stem from a read error. The chain links TRBV20-1 to TRBJ2-7; D might be TRBD2 (6 bases). The J call may not be correct, given that the DNA end is closer to TRBJ2-5. The CDR3 sequence is 15 residues long. Germline CDR1 is DFQATT and CDR2 is SNEGSKA (reference sequence). CDR3 protein: CSAGDRGTYQETQYF. As DNA, the CDR3 is TGCAGTGCTGGAGATCGCGGGACTTACCAAGAGACCCAGTACTTC.

The sample holds many counts of this clonotype. This chain connects TRBV27 to TRBJ1-6; 8 bases line up with TRBD1. V lost 5 bases, J lost 12 bases, and 6 bases stayed unmatched. The CDR3 contains 13 residues. Germline CDR1 is MNHEY and CDR2 is SMNVEV (reference sequence). CDR3 coding DNA: TGTGCCAGCAGTAAAGGACAGGGAATACCCCTCCACTTT. Amino acids: CASSKGQGIPLHF.

The chain couples TRBV6-5 to TRBJ2-1, with TRBD2 matching 8 bases. CDR3 length: 14 residues. Germline CDR1 MNHEY, CDR2 SVGAGI. Germline trimming cut 5 bases from V and 5 bases from J; bases unmatched to any gene: 5. CDR3 DNA: TGTGCCAGCAGTGCTAGCGGGTGGAACAATGAGCAGTTCTTC. Protein product: CASSASGWNNEQFF.